Shown below are 6 T cell receptor beta chains from a single sample sequenced in a study of T cells after yellow fever vaccination. TCRdb called the 5' RACE reads again in MiXCR, with one record for every CDR3 protein. The table shows 30,000 or so distinct CDR3 sequences, with just under 6.5% occurring only once. The sample was PBMCs, either bulk or a sorted T-cell subset (CD4+, CD8+, memory, or dextramer-sorted; not recorded which), taken on the day of the yellow fever booster vaccination. Receptor source: a man aged 25-45 years who received the YFV17D yellow fever vaccine.

This clonotype was detected ten times or more. The chain uses TRBV11-3 and TRBJ2-1; TRBD2 matches 15 bases. Per germline, CDR1 SGHNT and CDR2 YENEEA. V lost 1 base and J lost 8; bases outside the gene matches: 21. The CDR3 length is 22 residues. CDR3 coding DNA: TGTGCCAGCAGCTTAGGTGGCTGGGGTCAACTAGGACTAGCGGGAGGGTGGGATGAGCAGTTCTTC. Its translation is CASSLGGWGQLGLAGGWDEQFF. Full variable domain (rest looked up from reference TRBV11-3 and TRBJ2-1): EAGVVQSPRYKIIEKKQPVAFWCNPISGHNTLYWYLQNLGQGPELLIRYENEEAVDDSQLPKDRFSAERLKGVDSTLKIQPAELGDSAVYLCASSLGGWGQLGLAGGWDEQFFGPGTRLTVL.

The rearrangement uses TRBV20-1 and TRBJ2-7; D remains unclear. Germline V gene data show CDR1 as DFQATT and CDR2 as SNEGSKA (reference sequence). Between the trimmed V and J ends, which lost 4 bases and 0 bases, there was a span of 16 bases. This CDR3 contains 15 residues. The CDR3 is CSATPQRRSSYEQYF. CDR3 coding DNA: TGCAGTGCTACCCCTCAGCGTAGGAGCTCCTACGAGCAGTACTTC.

This clonotype has ten or more counts. The chain joins TRBV7-2 to TRBJ1-4; weak D call: TRBD1 (5 bases). Trimming pared 5 bases from V and 8 bases from J, leaving 21 bases between. The CDR3 loop spans 16 amino acids. Germline loops: CDR1 SGHTA, CDR2 FQGNSA. For the CDR3, the DNA is TGTGCCAGCAGCCCGCAATCAGGGAGAGGGATGGAAAAACTGTTTTTT. This translates into CASSPQSGRGMEKLFF.

In this sample, this clonotype turned up many times. V and J are TRBV29-1 and TRBJ2-3, with D uncertain. This CDR3 has 12 amino acids. V was trimmed by 4 bases and J by 1 base, leaving 6 bases between them. Germline CDR1 SQVTM, CDR2 ANQGSEA. CDR3 sequence (DNA): TGCAGCGTTGTTCTAGGCACAGATACGCAGTATTTT. It translates to CSVVLGTDTQYF.

This clonotype showed up many times. This rearrangement joins TRBV12-3 or TRBV12-4 to TRBJ2-7, with 10 positions matching TRBD2. With 1 base clipped from V and 2 bases from J, the junction kept 2 bases outside the gene matches. This CDR3 comprises 15 residues. The CDR3 region is CASSLGGLAAYEQYF. CDR3 sequence (DNA): TGTGCCAGCAGTTTAGGAGGACTAGCGGCCTACGAGCAGTACTTC.

This clonotype was observed many times. The J gene is TRBJ2-7, the V gene TRBV3-1; D may be TRBD2 (6 bases). The V end lost 1 base, the J end lost 6 bases, and 19 bases lay between the germline ends. This CDR3 is 16 amino acids long. Germline V gene sequence: CDR1 LGHDT, CDR2 YNNKEL (reference sequence). Written as DNA, the CDR3 is TGTGCCAGCAGCCAAGGTATCAGCGGGCTTACTTTCGAGCAGTACTTC. Protein product: CASSQGISGLTFEQYF.